This T cell receptor (beta chain) was documented in a study of PD-1 blockade in classical Hodgkin lymphoma. Study-wide results and limits: What drove the repertoire differences, possibly disease activity or prior therapy, has not been defined.

Assay used: immunoSEQ multiplex PCR; TCRdb lists only in-frame clones, some missing. The sample comprises about 98,000 clones, over 85% of which are singletons, and over 2.5% rests with the top ten. Relapse was seen in all patients after autologous stem cell transplantation, and brentuximab vedotin exposure was variable. The study recorded best responses of complete response, partial response or progressive disease. This CDR3 has 17 residues. Trimming cost V 3 bases and J 7 bases; bases outside gene matches: 13. Germline-derived CDR1 and CDR2 are ENHRY and SYGVKD. Note on this clone: Its matching antigen is unknown.

Here the sequenced sample was peripheral blood mononuclear cells (PBMCs), taken at baseline. This sequence joins TRBV10-3 and TRBJ2-1, with TRBD2 identical over 9 bases. The clonotype originates from a human donor with classical Hodgkin lymphoma. DNA for the CDR3: TGTGCCATCAGTGAACGGCGGGAGGGCCCTATAAGGAATGAGCAGTTCTTC. It translates to CAISERREGPIRNEQFF.